This note documents a single TCR beta chain sequence. Its cognate antigen is unknown. Germline V lookup: CDR1 MNHEY, CDR2 SVGAGI. The V end was cut by 2 bases, the J end by 1 base, with 20 bases between. CDR3 length equals 18 residues. This sample stems from a study of T-cell memory formation after mild COVID-19. Looking at the study overall: TCR clusters mostly belonged to single donors.

TCRdb used MiXCR to reprocess the 5' RACE reads, holding one entry per CDR3 protein. Seen here are under 650,000 distinct CDR3 sequences, about a sixth observed once, and the top ten hold 12%. Study-level results: While clones contracting from day 15 to 85 were balanced between CD4 and CD8, later expanders leaned CD4+. That cross-reactive memory joined was suggested by some responding clones appearing in pre-infection memory.

Sequenced sample: PBMCs or a T cell subset sorted from them (not recorded which). The gene calls are TRBV6-5 and TRBJ1-2, with D perhaps matching TRBD1 (5 bases). The TCR originated in an adult woman who had mild COVID-19 (a few samples of this study predate the infection). Cell type and time point are not known. The CDR3 DNA sequence: TGTGCCAGCAGTTACGCTACTCTTTCTGGGGCTGATAACTATGGCTACACCTTC. Residues: CASSYATLSGADNYGYTF.